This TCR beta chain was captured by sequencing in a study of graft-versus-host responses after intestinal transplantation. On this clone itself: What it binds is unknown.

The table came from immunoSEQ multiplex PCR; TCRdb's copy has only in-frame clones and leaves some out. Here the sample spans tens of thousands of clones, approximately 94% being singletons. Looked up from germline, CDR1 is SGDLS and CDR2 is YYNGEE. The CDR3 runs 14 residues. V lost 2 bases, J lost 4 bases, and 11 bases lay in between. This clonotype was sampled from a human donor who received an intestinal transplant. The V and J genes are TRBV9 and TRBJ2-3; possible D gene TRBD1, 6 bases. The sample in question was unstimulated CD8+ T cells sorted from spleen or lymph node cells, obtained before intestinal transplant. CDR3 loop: CASSVQGTADTQYF. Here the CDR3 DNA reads TGTGCCAGCAGCGTTCAGGGGACGGCAGATACGCAGTATTTT. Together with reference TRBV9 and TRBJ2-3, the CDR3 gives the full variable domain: DSGVTQTPKHLITATGQRVTLRCSPRSGDLSVYWYQQSLDQGLQFLIQYYNGEERAKGNILERFSAQQFPDLHSELNLSSLELGDSALYFCASSVQGTADTQYFGPGTRLTVL.